Presented here are 17 T cell receptor beta chains from one specimen sequenced in a study of blood T cell repertoires in COVID-19. The assay was immunoSEQ multiplex PCR, and TCRdb's table has in-frame clones only and misses some. The sample shows 200,000 to 250,000 clones, about 83% of them seen only once. Source material: PBMCs or T cells enriched from blood (not recorded which). The receptors stem from a middle-aged woman who had recovered from COVID-19.

V is TRBV5-6 and J is TRBJ1-3, with D uncertain. The V end was cut by 0 bases, the J end by 0 bases, with 13 bases between. CDR3 size: 17 residues. Germline V CDR1 and CDR2: SGHDT, YYEEEE. The CDR3 loop is CASSLEVGEISGNTIYF. The CDR3 bases are TGTGCCAGCAGCTTGGAGGTCGGGGAGATCTCTGGAAACACCATATATTTT.

The chain uses TRBV30 and TRBJ2-2, with D possibly TRBD2 on 5 matching bases. V was shortened by 0 bases and J by 6 bases, with 8 bases between the two germline ends. The CDR3 loop spans 13 amino acids. Per the germline V gene, CDR1 is GTSNPN and CDR2 is SVGIG (reference sequence). The CDR3 DNA follows: TGTGCCTGGAGTGTGCTAGCCGCCGGGGAGCTGTTTTTT. Encoded protein: CAWSVLAAGELFF.

V usage is TRBV18 and J usage is TRBJ1-2, with a tentative D call TRBD1 (6 bases). The V gene's germline CDR1 is KGHSH and CDR2 LQKENI. The CDR3 extends over 14 amino acids. Trimming took off 3 bases at V and 4 bases at J, with 12 bases between the two ends. The CDR3, as DNA: TGTGCCAGCTCACCCGGACAGAGGTTCTATGGCTACACCTTC. Amino acid sequence: CASSPGQRFYGYTF.

The chain is built from TRBV5-5 and TRBJ2-5, with TRBD2 matching 9 bases. In germline, CDR1 is SGHKS, CDR2 YYEKEE (reference sequence). Trimming took 3 bases from V and 7 from J; bases not matched to a gene: 4. There are 13 residues in the CDR3. CDR3 sequence reads: CASSSGTSWTQYF. The CDR3 DNA reads as TGTGCCAGCAGCTCCGGGACTAGCTGGACCCAGTACTTC.

The CDR3 region is CASSTTGTGGADYGYTF. In DNA, the CDR3 is TGTGCCAGCAGCACTACCGGGACAGGGGGCGCGGACTATGGCTACACCTTC. The V and J genes are TRBV5-4 and TRBJ1-2; 12 bases agree with TRBD1. The CDR3 is 17 amino acids. Trimming cost V 4 bases and J 3 bases; bases outside gene matches: 10. CDR1 is SGHNT, CDR2 YYREEE, per germline (reference sequence).

This chain links TRBV5-1 with TRBJ1-5; 9 bases fit TRBD1. Germline CDR1 reads SGHRS; CDR2 reads YFSETQ. Trimming cost V 4 bases and J 5 bases; bases outside gene matches: 7. The CDR3 loop spans 15 amino acids. The CDR3 loop is CASSPGQGGDQPQHF. In DNA, the CDR3 is TGCGCCAGCAGCCCGGGACAGGGAGGGGATCAGCCCCAGCATTTT.

This clone was recorded only once. The chain links TRBV18 to TRBJ2-7; 12 bases are shared with TRBD1. The CDR3 loop spans 15 amino acids. The ends lost 5 bases at V and 7 bases at J; junction bases unmatched: 9. Per germline, CDR1 KGHSH and CDR2 LQKENI. In nucleotides, the CDR3 is TGTGCCAGCTCAGTCCCGGGACAGGGGGCCGGGGAGCAGTACTTC. Its protein product is CASSVPGQGAGEQYF.

The chain uses TRBV27 and TRBJ1-4; a possible D gene is TRBD1 (5 bases). Germline CDR1 reads MNHEY; CDR2 reads SMNVEV (reference sequence). V gave up 3 bases and J gave up 8 bases, with 13 bases separating them. The CDR3 extends over 14 amino acids. DNA of the CDR3: TGTGCCAGCAGTTTGAAGCAGGGAGGCGAAAAACTGTTTTTT. Translation: CASSLKQGGEKLFF.

V usage is TRBV7-9 and J usage is TRBJ2-1; D not certain. Trimming removed 1 base at V and 9 bases at J, with 7 bases between. The CDR3 is made up of 12 amino acids. Germline CDR1 is SEHNR and CDR2 is FQNEAQ (reference sequence). The CDR3, as DNA: TGTGCCAGCAGCTTAGACAACAGTGAGCAGTTCTTC. It specifies CASSLDNSEQFF.

The CDR3 bases are TGTGCCATCAGTACAGGGAACACTGAAGCTTTCTTT. It yields the protein CAISTGNTEAFF. The J gene is TRBJ1-1, the V gene TRBV10-3; maybe TRBD1 (5 bases). Trimming removed 5 bases from V and 1 base from J, with 5 bases in between. This CDR3 comprises 12 residues. In germline, CDR1 is ENHRY, CDR2 SYGVKD.

The V gene is TRBV7-3, the J gene TRBJ2-2, with 12 positions matching TRBD1. V was clipped by 4 bases and J by 6 bases; unmatched bases: 6. The CDR3 sequence is 16 residues long. Germline V lookup: CDR1 SGHTA, CDR2 FQGTGA. The CDR3 reads CASSSWDRGHPGELFF. In DNA form, the CDR3 reads TGTGCCAGCAGCTCTTGGGACAGGGGGCACCCCGGGGAGCTGTTTTTT.

V usage is TRBV6-5 and J usage is TRBJ2-2; TRBD2 agrees at 10 bases. V shed 4 bases and J 3 bases; nucleotides not matched to a gene: 5. Germline CDR1 reads MNHEY; CDR2 reads SVGAGI. The CDR3 has 16 residues. CDR3 protein: CASSFRTSGYTGELFF. CDR3 bases: TGTGCCAGCAGTTTCCGGACTAGCGGTTACACCGGGGAGCTGTTTTTT.

The table lists this clone with a count of one. The rearrangement uses TRBV19 and TRBJ2-1; 9 positions agree with TRBD2. Germline V lookup: CDR1 LNHDA, CDR2 SQIVND (reference sequence). J gave up 0 bases and V 4 bases, and 1 base lay outside the gene matches. The length of the CDR3 is 15 residues. In DNA, the CDR3 is TGTGCCAGTAGTAGCGGGAGGGTCTCCTACAATGAGCAGTTCTTC. Translating gives CASSSGRVSYNEQFF.

This chain links TRBV6-1 with TRBJ2-3; 9 bases match TRBD1. This CDR3 has 16 amino acids. Trimming removed 4 bases from V and 0 bases from J; junction bases left unmatched: 5. Germline lookup yields CDR1 MNHNS and CDR2 SASEGT. CDR3 nucleotide sequence: TGTGCCAGCAGTGCGGGACAGGGTATAAGCACAGATACGCAGTATTTT. The encoded protein is CASSAGQGISTDTQYF.

This chain uses TRBV28 with TRBJ2-5; 7 bases line up with TRBD2. Unmatched junction bases numbered 11, after V lost 5 bases and J lost 11 bases. This CDR3 region has 13 residues. CDR1 and CDR2 (germline): MDHEN, SYDVKM. The CDR3 coding sequence is TGTGCCAGCAGTACCCCGGGCCAGCGGGAACAGTACTTC. Protein sequence: CASSTPGQREQYF. The full variable domain, with the rest looked up from reference TRBV28 and TRBJ2-5, is DVKVTQSSRYLVKRTGEKVFLECVQDMDHENMFWYRQDPGLGLRLIYFSYDVKMKEKGDIPEGYSVSREKKERFSLILESASTNQTSMYLCASSTPGQREQYFGPGTRLLVL.

This chain uses TRBV12-5 with TRBJ2-3, with 7 bases lining up with TRBD2. The germline V gene encodes CDR1 LGHNT and CDR2 FRNRAP. This CDR3 has 14 amino acids. J gave up 4 bases and V 6 bases, and 7 bases lay outside the gene matches. CDR3 nucleotides: TGTGCTAGTGGGCGATCCCGGGAGGCAGATACGCAGTATTTT. Translation: CASGRSREADTQYF.

This chain joins TRBV5-4 and TRBJ2-1; 7 bases line up with TRBD1. CDR1 SGHNT and CDR2 YYREEE come from the germline V gene (reference sequence). The V segment lost 4 bases and the J segment 2 bases; nucleotides outside the gene matches: 6. The CDR3 totals 15 residues. In nucleotides, the CDR3 is TGTGCCAGCAGCCCCTGGACAGGCGCCTACAATGAGCAGTTCTTC. Amino acid sequence: CASSPWTGAYNEQFF.